This TCR beta chain appears in the sequencing data of a study of T cells after posttransplantation cyclophosphamide. This table comes from immunoSEQ multiplex PCR, and its TCRdb copy is limited to in-frame clones, with some not included. The sample shows fewer than 35,000 clones, none of them appearing just once. This clone appeared many times. No antigen is known for it. On the day of bone marrow donation, the related graft donor provided peripheral blood. General observations from the study: Skin or GI-infiltrating T cells shared few TRB sequences with blood. TRB clonality was highly associated with recipient CMV seropositivity and reactivation.

The J segment lost 8 bases and the V segment lost 5 bases, leaving 2 bases of the junction unmatched. Looked up from germline, CDR1 is SNHLY and CDR2 is FYNNEI. The CDR3 sequence is 14 residues long. The chain is built from TRBV2 and TRBJ1-6; 11 positions agree with TRBD1. This receptor was obtained from a woman aged 30 to 39 in good health and a related stem cell transplant donor. The specimen was PBMCs. This CDR3 is CASSRDRGYSPLHF. The DNA for the CDR3 is TGTGCCAGCAGTCGGGACAGGGGGTATTCACCCCTCCACTTT. Looking up the rest from reference TRBV2 and TRBJ1-6 gives the full variable domain: EPEVTQTPSHQVTQMGQEVILRCVPISNHLYFYWYRQILGQKVEFLVSFYNNEISEKSEIFDDQFSVERPDGSNFTLKIRSTKLEDSAMYFCASSRDRGYSPLHFGNGTRLTVT.